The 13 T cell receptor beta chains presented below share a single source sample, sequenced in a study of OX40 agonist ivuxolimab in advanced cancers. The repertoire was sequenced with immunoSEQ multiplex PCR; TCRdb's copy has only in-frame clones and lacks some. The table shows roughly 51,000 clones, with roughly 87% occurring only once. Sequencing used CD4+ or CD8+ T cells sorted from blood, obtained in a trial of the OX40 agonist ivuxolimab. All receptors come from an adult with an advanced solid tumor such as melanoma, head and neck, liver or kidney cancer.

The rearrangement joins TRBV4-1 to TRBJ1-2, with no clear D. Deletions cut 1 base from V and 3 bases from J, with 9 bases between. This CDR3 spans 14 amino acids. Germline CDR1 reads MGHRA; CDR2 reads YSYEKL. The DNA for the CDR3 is TGCGCCAGCAGCCAAGTAGACACATACTATGGCTACACCTTC. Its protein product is CASSQVDTYYGYTF.

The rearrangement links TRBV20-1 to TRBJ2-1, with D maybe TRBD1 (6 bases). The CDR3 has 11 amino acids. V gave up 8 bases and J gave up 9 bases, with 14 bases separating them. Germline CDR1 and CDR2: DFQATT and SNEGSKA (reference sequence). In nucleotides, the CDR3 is TGCAGTCCCGGTAGGGGGAGTGAGCAGTTCTTC. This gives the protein CSPGRGSEQFF.

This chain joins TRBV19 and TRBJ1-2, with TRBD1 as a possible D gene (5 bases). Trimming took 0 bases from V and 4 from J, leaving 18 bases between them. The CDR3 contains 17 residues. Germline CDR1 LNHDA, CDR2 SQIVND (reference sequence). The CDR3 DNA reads TGTGCCAGTAGTATAGACCGATGGACGGGGGTTGCCTATGGCTACACCTTC. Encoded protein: CASSIDRWTGVAYGYTF.

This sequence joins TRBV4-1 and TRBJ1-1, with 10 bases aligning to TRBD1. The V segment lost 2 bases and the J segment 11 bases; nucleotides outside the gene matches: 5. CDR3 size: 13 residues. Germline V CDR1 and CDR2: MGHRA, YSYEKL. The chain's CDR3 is CASSQWDRGYAFF. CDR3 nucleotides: TGCGCCAGCAGCCAATGGGACAGGGGCTATGCTTTCTTT.

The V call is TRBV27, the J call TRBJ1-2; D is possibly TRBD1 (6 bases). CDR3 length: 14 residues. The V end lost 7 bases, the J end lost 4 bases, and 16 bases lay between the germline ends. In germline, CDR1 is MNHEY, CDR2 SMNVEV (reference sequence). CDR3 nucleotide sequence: TGTGCCAGCACCTTGGGCGGACAGATCTATGGCTACACCTTC. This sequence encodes CASTLGGQIYGYTF.

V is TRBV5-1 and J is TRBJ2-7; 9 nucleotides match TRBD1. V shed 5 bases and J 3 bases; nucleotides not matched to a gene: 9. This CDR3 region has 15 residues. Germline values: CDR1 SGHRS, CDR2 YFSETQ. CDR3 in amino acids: CASRDPGTGIYEQYF. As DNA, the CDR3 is TGCGCCAGCAGGGACCCCGGGACAGGGATCTACGAGCAGTACTTC.

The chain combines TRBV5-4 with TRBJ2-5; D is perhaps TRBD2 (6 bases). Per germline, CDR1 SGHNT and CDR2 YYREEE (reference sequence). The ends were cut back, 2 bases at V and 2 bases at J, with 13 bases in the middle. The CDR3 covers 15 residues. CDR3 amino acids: CASSFLGGNQETQYF. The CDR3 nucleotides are TGTGCCAGCAGCTTCCTCGGGGGAAATCAAGAGACCCAGTACTTC.

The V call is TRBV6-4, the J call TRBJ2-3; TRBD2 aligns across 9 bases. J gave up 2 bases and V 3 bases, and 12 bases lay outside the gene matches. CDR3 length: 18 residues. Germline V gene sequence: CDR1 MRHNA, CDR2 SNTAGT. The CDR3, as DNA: TGTGCCAGCAGTGAAAAGTCCCAAGCTAGCGGGGTCACAGATACGCAGTATTTT. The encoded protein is CASSEKSQASGVTDTQYF.

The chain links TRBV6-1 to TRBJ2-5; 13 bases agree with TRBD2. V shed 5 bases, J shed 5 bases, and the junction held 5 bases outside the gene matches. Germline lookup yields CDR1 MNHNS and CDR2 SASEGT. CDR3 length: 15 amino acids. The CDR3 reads CASSWTSGRGETQYF. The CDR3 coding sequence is TGTGCCAGCAGTTGGACTAGCGGGAGAGGGGAGACCCAGTACTTC.

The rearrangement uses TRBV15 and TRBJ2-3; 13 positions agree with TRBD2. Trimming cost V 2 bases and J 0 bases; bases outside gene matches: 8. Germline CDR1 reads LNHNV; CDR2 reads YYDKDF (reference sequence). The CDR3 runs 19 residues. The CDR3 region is CATSRPGLAGERSTDTQYF. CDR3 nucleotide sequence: TGTGCCACCAGCAGACCCGGACTAGCGGGGGAGAGAAGCACAGATACGCAGTATTTT.

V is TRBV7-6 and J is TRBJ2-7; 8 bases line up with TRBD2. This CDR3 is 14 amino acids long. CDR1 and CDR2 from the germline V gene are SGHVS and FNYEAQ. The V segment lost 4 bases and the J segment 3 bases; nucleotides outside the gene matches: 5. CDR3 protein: CASSSGLAGYEQYF. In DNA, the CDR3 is TGTGCCAGCAGCTCAGGACTAGCAGGCTACGAGCAGTACTTC.

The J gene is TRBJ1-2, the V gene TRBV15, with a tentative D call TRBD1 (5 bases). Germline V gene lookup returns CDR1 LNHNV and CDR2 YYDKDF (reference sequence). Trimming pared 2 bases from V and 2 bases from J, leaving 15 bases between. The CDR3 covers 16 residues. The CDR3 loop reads CATSRWVGEGNYGYTF. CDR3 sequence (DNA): TGTGCCACCAGCAGATGGGTAGGCGAGGGGAACTATGGCTACACCTTC.

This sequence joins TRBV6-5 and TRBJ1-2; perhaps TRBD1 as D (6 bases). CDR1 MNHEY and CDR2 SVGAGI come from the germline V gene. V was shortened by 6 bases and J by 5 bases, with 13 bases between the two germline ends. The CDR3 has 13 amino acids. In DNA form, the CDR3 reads TGTGCCAGCAGCACCGGACAGCTTTATGGCTACACCTTC. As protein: CASSTGQLYGYTF.